The 4 T cell receptor beta chains listed next were all sequenced from one sample in a study of T cell repertoires in cytomegalovirus infection. The antigens for these receptors are not known. TCRdb recomputed calls from the reads with MiXCR, one row per CDR3 protein. The repertoire consists of more than 75,000 distinct CDR3 sequences, with about 31% occurring once and the leading ten covering roughly 70%. The source was CD8+ T cells from cultured PBMCs, collected from culture after CMV antigen stimulation. The receptor source for this set is a human donor in good health (CMV status not recorded). Some clones in this sample may be carry-over from other donors' samples.

V is TRBV20-1 and J is TRBJ1-1; a weak D match, TRBD1 (5 bases). CDR1 and CDR2 from the germline V gene are DFQATT and SNEGSKA (reference sequence). The CDR3 consists of 13 residues. V lost 5 bases and J lost 7, with 17 bases in between. CDR3 nucleotides: TGCAGTGCTCCAGGGCCCTGGAAAGGTGAAGCTTTCTTT. Protein product: CSAPGPWKGEAFF.

Ten or more counts support this clonotype. V gene TRBV7-8 combines with J gene TRBJ2-7; D remains ambiguous. The V gene's germline CDR1 is SGHVS and CDR2 FQNEAQ. The CDR3 loop spans 14 amino acids. Between the trimmed V and J ends, which lost 5 bases and 3 bases, there was a span of 14 bases. The DNA of the CDR3 is TGTGCCAGCAGCCCCCTTGGTACGGGCTACGAGCAGTACTTC. Its translation: CASSPLGTGYEQYF.

This clonotype appeared a single time. The rearrangement uses TRBV7-2 and TRBJ2-1; perhaps TRBD2 as D (5 bases). From germline, CDR1 is SGHTA and CDR2 FQGNSA. Trimming left V 1 base short and J 4 bases short, with 11 bases between. The CDR3 contains 15 residues. Written as DNA, the CDR3 is TGTGCCAGCAGCTTAGTAGAGGGTTTGTACAATGAGCAGTTCTTC. It encodes CASSLVEGLYNEQFF.

This clonotype was found a few times. The chain employs TRBV6-5 and TRBJ1-2; TRBD1 might be the D (5 bases). V lost 5 bases and J lost 5, with 18 bases in between. CDR1 is MNHEY and CDR2 is SVGAGI in the germline V gene. The CDR3 totals 15 residues. Here the CDR3 reads CASSNRRDRSYGYTF. Written as DNA, the CDR3 is TGTGCCAGCAGTAACCGCCGGGACCGATCATATGGCTACACCTTC.